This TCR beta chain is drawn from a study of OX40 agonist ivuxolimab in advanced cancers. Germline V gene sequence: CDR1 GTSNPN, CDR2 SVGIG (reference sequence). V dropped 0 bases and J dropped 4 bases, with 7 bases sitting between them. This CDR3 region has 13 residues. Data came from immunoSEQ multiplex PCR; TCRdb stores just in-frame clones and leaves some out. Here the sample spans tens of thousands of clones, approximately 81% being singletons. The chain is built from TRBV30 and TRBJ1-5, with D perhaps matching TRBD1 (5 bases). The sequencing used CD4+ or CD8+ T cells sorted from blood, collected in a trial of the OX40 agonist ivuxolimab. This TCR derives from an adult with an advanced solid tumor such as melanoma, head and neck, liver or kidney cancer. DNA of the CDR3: TGTGCCTGGAGTGTCACAGGAAATCAGCCCCAGCATTTT. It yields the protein CAWSVTGNQPQHF.